The rows below give T cell receptor beta chains drawn from one sample of a study of breast tumors, draining lymph nodes, adjacent tissues. TCRdb re-derived calls from the multiplex PCR reads in MiXCR, one entry per CDR3 protein. The table shows around 190,000 distinct CDR3 sequences, with around a third occurring only once. Material for sequencing was axillary lymph node tissue. Receptors were obtained from a female donor with breast cancer. Some clones in this sample may be carry-over from other donors' samples. The CDR3 runs from the conserved cysteine through the conserved F or W. The D gene is left open where the match is weak. Expanded clones are given a class, and other clones once, few, many or no size at all.

CDR3nt: TGCAGCTTCGAAAAGGACAGCTACGAGCAGTACTTC
CDR3aa: CSFEKDSYEQYF
j_gene: TRBJ2-7
d_gene: .
v_gene: TRBV29-1
abundance: few

CDR3nt: TGTGCCTGGAGTGAATCCGGAGAGACCCAGTACTTC
CDR3aa: CAWSESGETQYF
j_gene: TRBJ2-5
d_gene: .
v_gene: TRBV30
abundance: many

CDR3nt: TGCAGTACCGGGGACACAGACACAGATACGCAGTATTTT
CDR3aa: CSTGDTDTDTQYF
j_gene: TRBJ2-3
d_gene: .
v_gene: TRBV20-1
abundance: many

CDR3nt: TGTGCCAGCAGTTGGTGGCCGGGGGGGACCCAGTACTTC
CDR3aa: CASSWWPGGTQYF
j_gene: TRBJ2-5
d_gene: TRBD2
v_gene: TRBV27
abundance: few

CDR3nt: TGTGCCAGCAGCCCAACAGGGTTCACCGGGGAGCTGTTTTTT
CDR3aa: CASSPTGFTGELFF
j_gene: TRBJ2-2
d_gene: .
v_gene: TRBV5-5
abundance: many

CDR3nt: TGCAGTGCTAGAGATGAGGTAGCGGGAGACGGCAATGAGCAGTTCTTC
CDR3aa: CSARDEVAGDGNEQFF
j_gene: TRBJ2-1
d_gene: TRBD2
v_gene: TRBV20-1
abundance: many

CDR3nt: TGTGCCTGGGTCACTAGCGTTAGCTCCTACAATGAGCAGTTCTTC
CDR3aa: CAWVTSVSSYNEQFF
j_gene: TRBJ2-1
d_gene: TRBD2
v_gene: TRBV30
abundance: many

CDR3nt: TGCAGTGCCCCCGACCGTCAAAGGGGTGGCTACACCATATATTTT
CDR3aa: CSAPDRQRGGYTIYF
j_gene: TRBJ1-3
d_gene: .
v_gene: TRBV20-1
abundance: .

CDR3nt: TGTGCCAGCAGCTTCGGGGAGACTACTCGGGAGCAGTACTTC
CDR3aa: CASSFGETTREQYF
j_gene: TRBJ2-7
d_gene: .
v_gene: TRBV7-9
abundance: many

CDR3nt: TGTGCCAGCAGTCACTCGTCTGGGGGGCCTTTGAGCTCCTACGAGCAGTACTTC
CDR3aa: CASSHSSGGPLSSYEQYF
j_gene: TRBJ2-7
d_gene: .
v_gene: TRBV6-2/TRBV6-3
abundance: .

CDR3nt: TGTGCCAGCAGCCCGGGGACTAGCGGGTCGGGGGACCAGTACTTC
CDR3aa: CASSPGTSGSGDQYF
j_gene: TRBJ2-5
d_gene: TRBD2
v_gene: TRBV7-6
abundance: many

CDR3nt: TGCAGTGCTAGACTAGCGGGAGCATCCGATACGCAGTATTTT
CDR3aa: CSARLAGASDTQYF
j_gene: TRBJ2-3
d_gene: TRBD2
v_gene: TRBV20-1
abundance: many

CDR3nt: TGTGCCAGTAGTACTAGCGGGGGGAAAGTATACGAGCATTTT
CDR3aa: CASSTSGGKVYEHF
j_gene: TRBJ1-5
d_gene: .
v_gene: TRBV19
abundance: .

CDR3nt: TGTGCCATCAGGGTAGGGGGGCGTCAGCCCCAGCATTTT
CDR3aa: CAIRVGGRQPQHF
j_gene: TRBJ1-5
d_gene: .
v_gene: TRBV10-3
abundance: .

CDR3nt: TGCAGTGCTAGATCACCGGGACAGGGGAACACCGGGGAGCAGTTCTTC
CDR3aa: CSARSPGQGNTGEQFF
j_gene: TRBJ2-1
d_gene: TRBD1
v_gene: TRBV20-1
abundance: once

CDR3nt: TGTGCCAGCAGTTCCTGGGGGGGGGTTGACACCGGGGAGCTGTTTTTT
CDR3aa: CASSSWGGVDTGELFF
j_gene: TRBJ2-2
d_gene: TRBD2
v_gene: TRBV12-3/TRBV12-4
abundance: many

CDR3nt: TGTGCCACCAGTGATAATAGCGGGTGGCCCTCGGTCGAGCAGTTCTTC
CDR3aa: CATSDNSGWPSVEQFF
j_gene: TRBJ2-1
d_gene: TRBD2
v_gene: TRBV24-1
abundance: many

CDR3nt: TGCGCCAGCAGCCAAAACGCAAGGGACCTAATGTATGGCTACACCTTC
CDR3aa: CASSQNARDLMYGYTF
j_gene: TRBJ1-2
d_gene: .
v_gene: TRBV4-1
abundance: many

CDR3nt: TGTGCCAGCAGTCCCCGGGCAGGCTCCTATAATTCACCCCTCCACTTT
CDR3aa: CASSPRAGSYNSPLHF
j_gene: TRBJ1-6
d_gene: .
v_gene: TRBV7-8
abundance: .

CDR3nt: TGTGCCGGCAGCCTTGGGCCGTCCCGTAATTCACCCCTCCACTTT
CDR3aa: CAGSLGPSRNSPLHF
j_gene: TRBJ1-6
d_gene: .
v_gene: TRBV6-1
abundance: .

CDR3nt: TGTGCCAGCTCACTTCCGGGAAACACCATATATTTT
CDR3aa: CASSLPGNTIYF
j_gene: TRBJ1-3
d_gene: .
v_gene: TRBV18
abundance: many

CDR3nt: TGTGCCAGCAGCTTGTCCAGGGGCGCCGGGGAGCTGTTTTTT
CDR3aa: CASSLSRGAGELFF
j_gene: TRBJ2-2
d_gene: .
v_gene: TRBV5-4
abundance: many

CDR3nt: TGTGCCAGCAGCTCCCAGAACGCTACACCCCTCCACTTT
CDR3aa: CASSSQNATPLHF
j_gene: TRBJ1-6
d_gene: .
v_gene: TRBV12-3/TRBV12-4
abundance: many

CDR3nt: TGTGCCTCCAGGGCAAGCGGGGTCTACAATGAGCAGTTCTTC
CDR3aa: CASRASGVYNEQFF
j_gene: TRBJ2-1
d_gene: TRBD2
v_gene: TRBV15
abundance: .

CDR3nt: TGTGCCACCAGTGACCCCAACAGGGACTATGGCTACACCTTC
CDR3aa: CATSDPNRDYGYTF
j_gene: TRBJ1-2
d_gene: .
v_gene: TRBV24-1
abundance: many

CDR3nt: TGTGCCAGCCGAAGTTATATTCGACTAGCGAAGACAGATACGCAGTATTTT
CDR3aa: CASRSYIRLAKTDTQYF
j_gene: TRBJ2-3
d_gene: TRBD2
v_gene: TRBV27
abundance: few

CDR3nt: TGTGCCACCAGTGACGGGGATCTGAACACTGAAGCTTTCTTT
CDR3aa: CATSDGDLNTEAFF
j_gene: TRBJ1-1
d_gene: .
v_gene: TRBV24-1
abundance: .

CDR3nt: TGTGCCAGCTCACCCGGACTAGCGGGGTCCACCGGGGAGCTGTTTTTT
CDR3aa: CASSPGLAGSTGELFF
j_gene: TRBJ2-2
d_gene: TRBD2
v_gene: TRBV18
abundance: many

CDR3nt: TGTGCCAGCAGCTTGTCGATGGGTAACTCCGGGGAGCTGTTTTTT
CDR3aa: CASSLSMGNSGELFF
j_gene: TRBJ2-2
d_gene: .
v_gene: TRBV5-8
abundance: .

CDR3nt: TGTGCCAGCAGTCCCCTCGGGAGGGGGTCAGTGATCGACTATGGCTACACCTTC
CDR3aa: CASSPLGRGSVIDYGYTF
j_gene: TRBJ1-2
d_gene: .
v_gene: TRBV27
abundance: .

CDR3nt: TGTGCCAGCAGTGAAGCGCTGGGAACGTACGAGCAGTACTTC
CDR3aa: CASSEALGTYEQYF
j_gene: TRBJ2-7
d_gene: .
v_gene: TRBV2
abundance: many

CDR3nt: TGTGCCGGGCCGGGACAGGCCAACCCGAGCAATCAGCCCCAGCATTTT
CDR3aa: CAGPGQANPSNQPQHF
j_gene: TRBJ1-5
d_gene: .
v_gene: TRBV3-2
abundance: many

CDR3nt: TGTGCCAGCAGTTGGTGGACAGGGTTCAACGAGCAGTACTTC
CDR3aa: CASSWWTGFNEQYF
j_gene: TRBJ2-7
d_gene: TRBD1
v_gene: TRBV6-2/TRBV6-3
abundance: many

CDR3nt: TGTGCCAGCAGTGAAGCTGGGGAAGAAAAACTGTTTTTT
CDR3aa: CASSEAGEEKLFF
j_gene: TRBJ1-4
d_gene: .
v_gene: TRBV6-1
abundance: many

CDR3nt: TGTGCCAGCAGCTTATCCGGGACAGGAGGAGAGACCCAGTACTTC
CDR3aa: CASSLSGTGGETQYF
j_gene: TRBJ2-5
d_gene: TRBD1
v_gene: TRBV7-6
abundance: many

CDR3nt: TGTGCCAGCAGCCAAGGCCTCGGGTTGCGGAATGAGCAGTTCTTC
CDR3aa: CASSQGLGLRNEQFF
j_gene: TRBJ2-1
d_gene: .
v_gene: TRBV3-1
abundance: .

CDR3nt: TGCGCCAGCAGCCAAGATGTTCCCTTGCTAGCGGGTCAACCCAACTCCTACGAGCAGTACTTC
CDR3aa: CASSQDVPLLAGQPNSYEQYF
j_gene: TRBJ2-7
d_gene: TRBD2
v_gene: TRBV4-1
abundance: many

CDR3nt: TGTGCCAGCAGTGACCTAGCGGGATCCTACAATGAGCAGTTCTTC
CDR3aa: CASSDLAGSYNEQFF
j_gene: TRBJ2-1
d_gene: TRBD2
v_gene: TRBV2
abundance: many

CDR3nt: TGTGCCAGTAGTTCCGCTACCGGGACTCCCTACAATGAGCAGTTCTTC
CDR3aa: CASSSATGTPYNEQFF
j_gene: TRBJ2-1
d_gene: .
v_gene: TRBV19
abundance: many

CDR3nt: TGTGCCAGCAGCTTACTACCCCCTGCCGAGCAGTACTTC
CDR3aa: CASSLLPPAEQYF
j_gene: TRBJ2-7
d_gene: .
v_gene: TRBV13
abundance: .

CDR3nt: TGTGCCATCAGGAGCACAGGGCCCTCTGGAAACACCATATATTTT
CDR3aa: CAIRSTGPSGNTIYF
j_gene: TRBJ1-3
d_gene: .
v_gene: TRBV10-3
abundance: many